The rows below give T cell receptor beta chains drawn from one sample of a study of T cells expressing NK-cell markers. TCRdb re-called the 5' RACE reads; one entry per CDR3 protein, DNA not given. The sample totals 450,000 to 600,000 distinct CDR3 sequences. Input material: blood T cells: a sorted CD56 or NKG2C T cell subset, CD4+ or CD8+ T cells, or bulk PBMC T cells (not recorded which). The receptor source for this set is a man between 18 and 35 years old in good health. The CDR3 runs from the conserved cysteine through the conserved F or W.

v_gene: TRBV18
j_gene: TRBJ2-7
CDR3aa: CASSPISEGPYEQYF

v_gene: TRBV7-2
j_gene: TRBJ2-1
CDR3aa: CASSLAIQNNEQFF

v_gene: TRBV25-1
j_gene: TRBJ2-2
CDR3aa: CASSGWDVRTGELFF

v_gene: TRBV5-1
j_gene: TRBJ2-3
CDR3aa: CASSFLAGAADTQYF

v_gene: TRBV7-2
j_gene: TRBJ2-1
CDR3aa: CASSLGRELVYSEQFF

v_gene: TRBV20-1
j_gene: TRBJ1-5
CDR3aa: CSAHRQGWQPQHF

v_gene: TRBV27
j_gene: TRBJ1-4
CDR3aa: CASSPTGRREKLFF

v_gene: TRBV12-3/TRBV12-4
j_gene: TRBJ1-6
CDR3aa: CASSPRTIGAPLHF

v_gene: TRBV15
j_gene: TRBJ2-1
CDR3aa: CATSRGGGRDEQFF

v_gene: TRBV12-3/TRBV12-4
j_gene: TRBJ2-7
CDR3aa: CASSPGTGAYEQYF

v_gene: TRBV11-2
j_gene: TRBJ1-6
CDR3aa: CASSPPTQGSSPLHF

v_gene: TRBV9
j_gene: TRBJ2-1
CDR3aa: CASSPQGLLNEQFF

v_gene: TRBV20-1
j_gene: TRBJ1-2
CDR3aa: CSASAAINYGYTF

v_gene: TRBV12-3/TRBV12-4
j_gene: TRBJ1-4
CDR3aa: CASSFVFSGGEKLFF

v_gene: TRBV2
j_gene: TRBJ2-3
CDR3aa: CASKGGALADTQYF

v_gene: TRBV6-5
j_gene: TRBJ1-2
CDR3aa: CASSYSRVVYGYTF

v_gene: TRBV4-1
j_gene: TRBJ2-3
CDR3aa: CASSQGSGDTQYF

v_gene: TRBV20-1
j_gene: TRBJ2-5
CDR3aa: CSARDVRGSQETQYF

v_gene: TRBV30
j_gene: TRBJ2-1
CDR3aa: CAWGPGQGRYEQFF

v_gene: TRBV20-1
j_gene: TRBJ1-5
CDR3aa: CSASPGPEAVQPQHF

v_gene: TRBV12-3/TRBV12-4
j_gene: TRBJ2-1
CDR3aa: CASSFWAGGVYNEQFF

v_gene: TRBV7-8
j_gene: TRBJ2-1
CDR3aa: CASSRQHNEQFF